The 22 T cell receptor beta chains below come from one sample, sequenced in a study of T cell responses to AZD1222 COVID-19 vaccine. The repertoire was sequenced with immunoSEQ multiplex PCR; TCRdb's copy has only in-frame clones and lacks some. The sample consists of approximately 180,000 clones, around 90% of them appearing once. Sequences were derived from peripheral blood, sampled on day 0 of AZD1222 vaccination. The receptors come from an adult in good health.

This clone was picked up one time. The chain has TRBV6-1 and TRBJ1-2, with D perhaps matching TRBD1 (5 bases). This CDR3 is built from 14 residues. Germline V gives CDR1 MNHNS, CDR2 SASEGT. Trimming cost V 0 bases and J 3 bases, with 8 bases left between them. The CDR3 DNA is TGTGCCAGCAGTGAAGCGCAACAGGACTATGGCTACACCTTC. Protein product: CASSEAQQDYGYTF.

The gene calls are TRBV27 and TRBJ2-1, with D hard to call. There are 13 residues in the CDR3. In germline, CDR1 is MNHEY, CDR2 SMNVEV (reference sequence). V was pared by 2 bases and J by 7 bases, with 9 bases between. Here the CDR3 DNA reads TGTGCCAGCAGTTTAGGTCTAGTGAATGAGCAGTTCTTC. Its protein is CASSLGLVNEQFF.

This chain links TRBV9 with TRBJ2-7; TRBD1 aligns across 9 bases. Germline V lookup: CDR1 SGDLS, CDR2 YYNGEE. The CDR3 runs 15 residues. With V trimmed by 2 bases and J by 7 bases, 10 bases remained unmatched. The CDR3 reads CASSVEMDRGQEQYF. CDR3 DNA sequence: TGTGCCAGCAGCGTGGAAATGGACAGGGGTCAAGAGCAGTACTTC.

J is TRBJ2-7 and V is TRBV3-1 (or the pseudogene TRBV3-2); TRBD2 matches at 7 bases. Germline assignment: CDR1 LGHDT and CDR2 YNNKEL (reference sequence). The CDR3 runs 14 residues. J was trimmed by 4 bases and V by 4 bases; bases with no gene match: 7. The CDR3: CASSPSGDVYEQYF. CDR3 DNA sequence: TGTGCCAGCAGCCCGAGCGGGGACGTATACGAGCAGTACTTC.

V usage is TRBV19 and J usage is TRBJ1-5; 9 positions agree with TRBD1. CDR3 size: 15 residues. The V segment lost 8 bases and the J segment 4 bases; nucleotides outside the gene matches: 9. The germline CDR1 and CDR2 sequences are LNHDA and SQIVND (reference sequence). CDR3 nucleotides: TGTGCCAGTCGCCCCGGGACAGGGCAAAATCAGCCCCAGCATTTT. Its protein product is CASRPGTGQNQPQHF.

This chain uses TRBV27 with TRBJ2-1; 7 bases are shared with TRBD2. The germline gives CDR1 MNHEY, CDR2 SMNVEV (reference sequence). The CDR3 loop spans 14 amino acids. V lost 2 bases and J lost 6; bases outside the gene matches: 4. The CDR3 nucleotides read TGTGCCAGCAGTTTAGCGGGAGTAGGCAATGAGCAGTTCTTC. It yields the protein CASSLAGVGNEQFF.

The chain employs TRBV2 and TRBJ2-7, with TRBD1 identical over 8 bases. Germline values: CDR1 SNHLY, CDR2 FYNNEI. V dropped 6 bases and J dropped 5; count of bases not matched to a gene: 9. CDR3 length equals 14 residues. The CDR3 sequence: CASRETGVNDEQYF. The CDR3 DNA is TGTGCCAGCAGGGAGACAGGGGTTAACGACGAGCAGTACTTC.

On this clone itself: Additional DNA sequences in this sample encode the identical CDR3. The chain has TRBV5-1 and TRBJ1-3; perhaps TRBD1 as D (6 bases). The CDR3 runs 15 residues. CDR1 is SGHRS and CDR2 is YFSETQ in the germline V gene. The V gene lost 2 bases and the J gene lost 0 bases, with 9 bases spanning the gap. The CDR3 DNA reads TGCGCCAGCAGCTTAGGACAGTCCTCTGGAAACACCATATATTTT. Protein sequence: CASSLGQSSGNTIYF.

The chain uses TRBV10-3 and TRBJ2-7; 7 bases are shared with TRBD1. Germline assignment: CDR1 ENHRY and CDR2 SYGVKD. The trim removed 10 bases at V and 4 bases at J, leaving 7 bases unmatched. The CDR3 runs 12 residues. The CDR3 DNA sequence: TGTGCCACACCGGGACAGTTGTACGAGCAGTACTTC. Translated, it gives CATPGQLYEQYF.

V is TRBV2 and J is TRBJ1-1, with no clear D. This CDR3 is built from 14 residues. Germline V gives CDR1 SNHLY, CDR2 FYNNEI. V dropped 7 bases and J dropped 6 bases, with 18 bases sitting between them. The CDR3 region has the DNA TGTGCCAGCATCCACCCGGGGATGGGATCTGAAGCTTTCTTT. Protein sequence: CASIHPGMGSEAFF.

The J gene is TRBJ2-2, the V gene TRBV9; TRBD2 agrees at 7 bases. Germline values: CDR1 SGDLS, CDR2 YYNGEE. CDR3 length: 16 residues. The trim removed 3 bases at V and 4 bases at J, leaving 9 bases unmatched. The CDR3 DNA reads as TGTGCCAGCAGCGCCGCTAGCGGTGGCGTCACCGGGGAGCTGTTTTTT. This gives the protein CASSAASGGVTGELFF. Filled out from reference TRBV9 and TRBJ2-2, the complete variable domain reads DSGVTQTPKHLITATGQRVTLRCSPRSGDLSVYWYQQSLDQGLQFLIQYYNGEERAKGNILERFSAQQFPDLHSELNLSSLELGDSALYFCASSAASGGVTGELFFGEGSRLTVL.

In its sample, this clone was seen once. CDR3 amino acids: CASSPMSQDRGKGLFF. The DNA of the CDR3 is TGTGCCAGCAGCCCAATGTCCCAGGACAGGGGAAAGGGACTGTTTTTT. The genes are TRBV4-2 and TRBJ1-4; 9 positions agree with TRBD1. CDR1 is LGHNA, CDR2 YNFKEQ, per germline. Unmatched junction bases numbered 16, after V lost 4 bases and J lost 13 bases. The CDR3 covers 16 residues.

The chain recombines TRBV29-1 with TRBJ1-2; tentatively, D is TRBD1 (5 bases). Per the germline V gene, CDR1 is SQVTM and CDR2 is ANQGSEA. V lost 3 bases and J 3 bases, leaving 14 bases between the germline ends. This CDR3 is built from 14 residues. CDR3 in amino acids: CSVDGGVEDYGYTF. CDR3 bases: TGCAGCGTTGACGGGGGGGTAGAGGACTATGGCTACACCTTC.

This rearrangement joins TRBV18 to TRBJ1-3, with D uncertain. V shed 3 bases and J shed 4 bases, with 13 bases lying between them. The germline CDR1 and CDR2 sequences are KGHSH and LQKENI. The CDR3 has 15 amino acids. CDR3 in amino acids: CASSPLEGRGNTIYF. CDR3 DNA: TGTGCCAGCTCACCCCTCGAGGGAAGAGGAAACACCATATATTTT.

As DNA, the CDR3 is TGTGCCTGGAGTGTAAAAGTTACGAACACTGAAGCTTTCTTT. It codes for CAWSVKVTNTEAFF. The gene calls are TRBV30 and TRBJ1-1, with D unresolved. Germline V gene data show CDR1 as GTSNPN and CDR2 as SVGIG (reference sequence). V was clipped by 0 bases and J by 1 base, with 9 bases between them. The CDR3 extends over 14 amino acids.

The chain carries TRBV11-2 and TRBJ1-4; no clear D. V lost 5 bases, J lost 7 bases, and 20 bases lay in between. The CDR3 length is 16 residues. The germline V gene encodes CDR1 SGHAT and CDR2 FQNNGV. CDR3 sequence: CASSPTPLPPSEKLFF. The CDR3 DNA follows: TGTGCCAGCAGCCCAACACCCTTGCCCCCCTCTGAAAAACTGTTTTTT.

The chain uses TRBV19 and TRBJ1-1; D call uncertain. Germline V gene data show CDR1 as LNHDA and CDR2 as SQIVND (reference sequence). V gave up 3 bases and J gave up 6 bases, with 14 bases separating them. There are 14 residues in the CDR3. DNA for the CDR3: TGTGCCAGTAGTATCGTCGACCGGGAGCCTGAAGCTTTCTTT. This translates into CASSIVDREPEAFF.

A single count supports this clone. This sample also contains other DNA sequences that code for the same CDR3. V gene TRBV12-5 combines with J gene TRBJ1-1; the D is unclear. Germline V gene sequence: CDR1 LGHNT, CDR2 FRNRAP. The CDR3 runs 11 residues. The ends were cut back, 3 bases at V and 2 bases at J, with 1 base in the middle. CDR3: CASGFNTEAFF. For the CDR3, the DNA is TGTGCTAGTGGTTTCAACACTGAAGCTTTCTTT.

V is TRBV6-4 and J is TRBJ2-2, with D maybe TRBD1 (6 bases). This CDR3 spans 14 amino acids. With 3 bases removed from V and 6 bases from J, the gap between germline ends came to 11 bases. Germline V CDR1 and CDR2: MRHNA, SNTAGT. The CDR3 DNA reads TGTGCCAGCAGTGAGTCGGGACACTCCGGGGAGCTGTTTTTT. Its protein product is CASSESGHSGELFF.

The chain recombines TRBV5-1 with TRBJ2-5; 10 bases map to TRBD2. This CDR3 contains 14 residues. Germline assignment: CDR1 SGHRS and CDR2 YFSETQ. The junction had 8 bases not matched to a gene; V was cut back by 7 bases and J by 5 bases. CDR3 in DNA: TGCGCCAGCGATCCGGGACTAGCGCCGGAGACCCAGTACTTC. Encoded protein: CASDPGLAPETQYF.

The chain joins TRBV12-3 or TRBV12-4 to TRBJ1-1; tentatively, D is TRBD1 (5 bases). With 10 bases removed from V and 10 bases from J, the gap between germline ends came to 13 bases. The CDR3 has 10 amino acids. CDR3: CATRGLGAFF. The CDR3 DNA reads TGTGCCACGAGGGGTTTGGGAGCTTTCTTT.

The chain carries TRBV12-3 or TRBV12-4 and TRBJ1-2; D uncertain. V was clipped by 7 bases and J by 8 bases, with 17 bases between them. The CDR3 is 13 residues long. The CDR3 region is CASTNSDDGGYTF. CDR3 DNA: TGTGCCAGCACCAATTCGGACGATGGAGGCTACACCTTC.